This T cell receptor (beta chain) stems from a study of T cells in Graves' hyperthyroidism and ophthalmopathy. Study-level information: Before treatment of any kind, peripheral blood was taken at initial diagnosis.

RNA transcripts gave rise to amplified TCR beta CDR3 regions. RT-PCR in the first round (using the HTBI primer set) targeted the TCR CDR3. TCRdb reanalysed the multiplex PCR reads using MiXCR and keeps one entry per CDR3 protein. The table lists some 360,000 distinct CDR3 sequences, about a sixth of them singletons. Comments on this clonotype: The antigen is unknown.

Regarding the study as a whole: In the blood, most expanded thyroid clonotypes above 0.001 appeared as well.

This CDR3 has 17 residues. Germline lookup yields CDR1 MNHEY and CDR2 SVGAGI. V dropped 2 bases and J dropped 5 bases, with 22 bases sitting between them. V and J are TRBV6-5 and TRBJ2-7; D is possibly TRBD1 or TRBD2 (8 bases each). The material sequenced was blood. The source is a woman aged 40 to 55 with Graves' ophthalmopathy. In DNA form, the CDR3 reads TGTGCCAGCAGTTACGACAGGGGAGCGGGAGATTCGGACGAGCAGTACTTC. Its translation: CASSYDRGAGDSDEQYF.